This TCR beta chain was retrieved from a study of cytomegalovirus exposure and HLA in healthy donors. The overall study: There were 350 to 400 genotyped donors. Of these, 81% fell in the genetic ancestry cluster associated with self-reported Caucasian donors. Study-level findings and limits: With later analysis, a missense DCLRE1C variant became linked to TCR beta V- and J-gene trimming. A cluster of highly shared sequence variants was likely a sequencing artifact.

The V and J ends lost 0 bases and 5 bases respectively, with 13 bases between them. CDR1 is MGHDK and CDR2 is SYGVNS in the germline V gene. The CDR3 totals 15 residues. PCR employed 60 Vbeta and 13 Jbeta primers. The data were produced by immunoSEQ multiplex PCR, yet TCRdb's version contains in-frame clones alone and is incomplete. Of around 53,000 clones listed, roughly 82% are singletons. Of note for this clone: Its antigen is unidentified.

The chain has TRBV25-1 and TRBJ1-1, with a possible D match to TRBD1 (5 bases). The TCR was taken from a man aged 25-40 years in good health and CMV-seronegative. Material: PBMCs. The CDR3: CASSEYYREGTEAFF. The DNA for the CDR3 is TGTGCCAGCAGTGAATATTACCGGGAGGGGACTGAAGCTTTCTTT.